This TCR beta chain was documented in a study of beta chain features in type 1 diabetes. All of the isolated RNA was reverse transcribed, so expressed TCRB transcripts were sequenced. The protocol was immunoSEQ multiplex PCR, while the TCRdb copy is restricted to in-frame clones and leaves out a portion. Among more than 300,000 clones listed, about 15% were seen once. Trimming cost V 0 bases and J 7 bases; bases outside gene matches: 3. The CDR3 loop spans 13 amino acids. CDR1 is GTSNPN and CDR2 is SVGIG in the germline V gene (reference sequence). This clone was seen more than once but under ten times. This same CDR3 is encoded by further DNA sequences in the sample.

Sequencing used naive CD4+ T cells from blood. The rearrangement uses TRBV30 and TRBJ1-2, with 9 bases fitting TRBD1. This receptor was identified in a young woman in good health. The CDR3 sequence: CAWSVGTGSGYTF. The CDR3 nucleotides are TGTGCCTGGAGTGTAGGGACAGGGTCTGGCTACACCTTC.